This TCR beta chain was recorded in a study of T cells expressing NK-cell markers. TCRdb reanalyzed the 5' RACE reads, giving one entry per CDR3 protein sequence and no DNA. This table holds approximately 380,000 distinct CDR3 sequences. CDR1 and CDR2 from the germline V gene are DFQATT and SNEGSKA (reference sequence). This CDR3 is 13 amino acids long. The TCR sequence derives from a man aged 18 to 69 in good health. The V call is TRBV20-1, the J call TRBJ1-5; TCRdb's D call, TRBD1, is unchecked because there is no DNA. Sequencing was performed on blood T cells: a sorted CD56 or NKG2C T cell subset, CD4+ or CD8+ T cells, or bulk PBMC T cells (not recorded which). The CDR3 is CSASSWGFQPQHF.